The next 28 T cell receptor beta chains were all read from a single sample in a study of CXCR3-negative and CXCR3-positive naive CD8 T cells. Study observations and caveats: More hydrophobic TRB CDR3s were found in CXCR3-positive naive cells than in CXCR3-negative naive cells.

These receptors lack a known antigen. TRB cDNA libraries were made by UMI-labeled 5' RACE. TCRdb re-called the 5' RACE reads, yielding one record per CDR3 amino acid sequence without DNA. The sample holds roughly 6,000 distinct CDR3 sequences. Sequenced: naive CXCR3+ CD8+ T cells from blood. This sample's subset: CD45RO-CCR7+CD27+CD95- naive CD8+ T cells expressing CXCR3 (TNR3+). Receptors were obtained from a human donor in good health. Some clones in this sample may be carry-over from other donors' samples.

The CDR3 loop is CSVYREANTEAFF. V gene TRBV29-1 combines with J gene TRBJ1-1; TCRdb's D call of TRBD1 is untestable without DNA. Germline loops: CDR1 SQVTM, CDR2 ANQGSEA. The CDR3 runs to 13 residues.

In terms of frequency, this clonotype is medium-sized. CDR3: CASSFRTTGNTDTQYF. This chain connects TRBV9 to TRBJ2-3; TCRdb returns TRBD2, unconfirmable since there is no DNA. Per the germline V gene, CDR1 is SGDLS and CDR2 is YYNGEE. This CDR3 is 16 amino acids long.

This clonotype counts as medium-sized by frequency. V is TRBV29-1 and J is TRBJ1-2; without DNA, the TCRdb call of TRBD1 cannot be checked. CDR1 SQVTM and CDR2 ANQGSEA come from the germline V gene. The CDR3 sequence is 13 residues long. The CDR3 region is CSYSGTGAYGYTF.

The chain is built from TRBV6-1 and TRBJ1-1. The CDR3 covers 14 residues. Germline values: CDR1 MNHNS, CDR2 SASEGT. The CDR3 protein is CASSEAGVWDEAFF.

Frequency places this clonotype as medium-sized (0.01 to 0.1%). This chain uses TRBV29-1 with TRBJ2-7; TCRdb's assignment of TRBD1 cannot be checked, as there is no DNA. The CDR3 length is 14 residues. Germline values: CDR1 SQVTM, CDR2 ANQGSEA. The CDR3 loop is CSVEVAGGMYEQYF.

This clonotype is deemed medium-sized by its frequency. The V and J genes are TRBV10-3 and TRBJ2-1; with no DNA, the TCRdb D assignment of TRBD2 cannot be verified. The CDR3 has 16 residues. Germline V gene lookup returns CDR1 ENHRY and CDR2 SYGVKD. The chain's CDR3 is CAITLSGRSSYNEQFF.

This clonotype registers medium-sized (0.01 to 0.1%) by frequency. V gene TRBV29-1 combines with J gene TRBJ2-5; TCRdb indicates TRBD1, and absent DNA this call remains unverified. The germline CDR1 and CDR2 sequences are SQVTM and ANQGSEA. The CDR3 contains 16 residues. The CDR3 loop is CSVEGDRDRDQETQYF.

This clonotype is deemed medium-sized by its frequency. The J gene is TRBJ2-1, the V gene TRBV5-1. The CDR3 is 13 amino acids. The germline CDR1 and CDR2 sequences are SGHRS and YFSETQ. This CDR3 reads CASSFSGYNEQFF.

This clonotype ranks as medium-sized in terms of frequency. The chain recombines TRBV20-1 with TRBJ2-5; without DNA, the TCRdb call of TRBD2 cannot be checked. Looked up from germline, CDR1 is DFQATT and CDR2 is SNEGSKA (reference sequence). The CDR3 is 16 amino acids. CDR3 amino acids: CSAREGWLAGQETQYF.

Its frequency marks this clonotype as medium-sized. The genes are TRBV12-3 or TRBV12-4 and TRBJ2-7; TCRdb returns TRBD1, unconfirmable since there is no DNA. The CDR3 is 14 residues long. CDR3 in amino acids: CASSHGTAPYEQYF.

According to its frequency, this clonotype is medium-sized. The gene calls are TRBV5-1 and TRBJ2-7; the D call from TCRdb, TRBD1, cannot be confirmed without DNA. Germline V gene sequence: CDR1 SGHRS, CDR2 YFSETQ. The CDR3 consists of 13 residues. CDR3 amino acids: CASSLEDSYEQYF.

V and J are TRBV14 and TRBJ1-2; absent DNA, TCRdb's TRBD1 call cannot be checked. Germline assignment: CDR1 SGHDN and CDR2 FVKESK. This CDR3 has 14 residues. CDR3 in amino acids: CASSQEGGSYGYTF. The whole variable domain, filled in from reference TRBV14 and TRBJ1-2, reads EAGVTQFPSHSVIEKGQTVTLRCDPISGHDNLYWYRRVMGKEIKFLLHFVKESKQDESGMPNNRFLAERTGGTYSTLKVQPAELEDSGVYFCASSQEGGSYGYTFGSGTRLTVV.

This clonotype shows up as medium-sized by frequency. J is TRBJ2-7 and V is TRBV6-5; TCRdb names TRBD1, which stays unverified in the absence of DNA. This CDR3 region has 14 residues. Per germline, CDR1 MNHEY and CDR2 SVGAGI. CDR3: CASSLNGDEGEQYF.

The chain is built from TRBV6-2 or TRBV6-3 and TRBJ2-7; TCRdb's D call, TRBD1, is unchecked because there is no DNA. This CDR3 comprises 15 residues. CDR1 is MNHEY and CDR2 is SVGEGT in the germline V gene. This chain's CDR3 is CASIPAIDRDYEQYF.

This clonotype is identified as medium-sized from frequency. The V call is TRBV29-1, the J call TRBJ1-5. The germline V gene encodes CDR1 SQVTM and CDR2 ANQGSEA. CDR3 length: 15 residues. CDR3 protein: CSVVTEGYSNQPQHF. The whole variable domain, filled in from reference TRBV29-1 and TRBJ1-5, reads SAVISQKPSRDICQRGTSLTIQCQVDSQVTMMFWYRQQPGQSLTLIATANQGSEATYESGFVIDKFPISRPNLTFSTLTVSNMSPEDSSIYLCSVVTEGYSNQPQHFGDGTRLSIL.

Considering frequency, this clonotype is medium-sized. This chain joins TRBV7-2 and TRBJ2-1. CDR1 is SGHTA and CDR2 is FQGNSA in the germline V gene. CDR3 length equals 12 residues. The CDR3 reads CASSLSEPGQFF.

This clonotype is identified as medium-sized (0.01 to 0.1%) from frequency. The CDR3 region is CASRHRGPIDTEAFF. This rearrangement joins TRBV6-5 to TRBJ1-1; TCRdb designates TRBD1, a call that cannot be tested without DNA. CDR1 is MNHEY and CDR2 is SVGAGI in the germline V gene. The CDR3 is 15 amino acids.

CDR3 in amino acids: CATGDREKETQYF. J is TRBJ2-5 and V is TRBV15; TCRdb's D call of TRBD1 is untestable without DNA. This CDR3 has 13 amino acids. Per the germline V gene, CDR1 is LNHNV and CDR2 is YYDKDF (reference sequence).

This clonotype is deemed medium-sized by its frequency. The V call is TRBV7-6, the J call TRBJ2-5; lacking DNA, the TRBD2 call made by TCRdb goes unchecked. The germline V gene has CDR1 SGHVS and CDR2 FNYEAQ. The CDR3 contains 16 residues. CDR3 amino acids: CASSLRLAGWQETQYF.

V is TRBV11-1 and J is TRBJ2-7; the TCRdb D gene call, TRBD2, has no DNA to confirm it. Germline CDR1 is SGHAT and CDR2 is FQDESV (reference sequence). The CDR3 covers 16 residues. This CDR3 reads CASSLPRAGESYEQYF.

By frequency, this clonotype is medium-sized. The chain's CDR3 is CSAPYSLGGYEQYF. The chain employs TRBV20-1 and TRBJ2-7; TCRdb designates TRBD1, a call that cannot be tested without DNA. The germline gives CDR1 DFQATT, CDR2 SNEGSKA (reference sequence). The CDR3 contains 14 residues.

This chain links TRBV27 with TRBJ1-2. Per the germline V gene, CDR1 is MNHEY and CDR2 is SMNVEV (reference sequence). The CDR3 is 12 amino acids. This chain's CDR3 is CASSPDQLGYTF.

This clonotype is medium-sized by frequency. The J gene is TRBJ2-5, the V gene TRBV14; TCRdb names TRBD2, which stays unverified in the absence of DNA. The CDR3 spans 15 residues. The germline V gene has CDR1 SGHDN and CDR2 FVKESK. CDR3 loop: CASSQVHGSAKTQYF.

The chain recombines TRBV2 with TRBJ2-7; as DNA is missing, the TRBD2 call by TCRdb cannot be tested. The germline V gene has CDR1 SNHLY and CDR2 FYNNEI. This CDR3 spans 16 amino acids. This CDR3 is CASTTGSTSGGYEQYF.

The V and J genes are TRBV29-1 and TRBJ2-1; TCRdb outputs TRBD1, but without DNA this stays unchecked. Germline CDR1 is SQVTM and CDR2 is ANQGSEA. This CDR3 comprises 15 residues. CDR3 loop: CSVAGDRRGYNEQFF.

This clonotype is medium-sized by frequency. This chain connects TRBV12-3 or TRBV12-4 to TRBJ2-3. CDR3 size: 16 residues. This CDR3 is CASSSLNLDGADTQYF.

By frequency, this clonotype is medium-sized. This rearrangement joins TRBV10-3 to TRBJ2-2. The CDR3 consists of 14 residues. The germline CDR1 and CDR2 sequences are ENHRY and SYGVKD. The CDR3 region is CAISEDGNTGELFF.

V gene TRBV4-2 combines with J gene TRBJ2-1; TCRdb picks TRBD2, but there is no DNA to check that call. The germline V gene encodes CDR1 LGHNA and CDR2 YNFKEQ. The CDR3 has 15 amino acids. The CDR3 sequence: CASSSRPIFGNEQFF.